This TCR beta chain was identified during a study of technical replicates of blood from a few donors. TCRdb's table, derived via immunoSEQ multiplex PCR, lists solely in-frame clones and lacks some. The table lists roughly 79,000 clones, around 95% of them singletons. The germline V gene has CDR1 LNHDA and CDR2 SQIVND (reference sequence). V lost 5 bases, J lost 2 bases, and 9 bases lay in between. CDR3 length equals 14 residues. This TCR was sampled from a human donor in good health. The sequenced sample consisted of T cells isolated from PBMCs. This chain connects TRBV19 to TRBJ2-2; D not resolved. CDR3 DNA sequence: TGTGCCAGTAGTGCAGGTTTTAACACCGGGGAGCTGTTTTTT. Its protein is CASSAGFNTGELFF.